The next 19 T cell receptor beta chains were all read from a single sample in a study of Ad26.COV2.S vaccination and SARS-CoV-2 variants (dated by TCRdb to the early 2020s). Library prep was done by the immunoSEQ multiplex PCR assay. The source is immuneACCESS, and TCRdb retained only in-frame sequences with V and J called. Part of the clones is not carried over; for the studies checked, unresolved V genes explain less than half of this, and the remainder is unexplained. This sample is represented by about 440,000 clones; 90% of them were singletons. The top ten constitute approximately 4.5% of the sample. Per the publication, the treatment or condition label means: over 15 received Ad26.COV2.S at low or high dose, single or two shots; several received placebo; per-sample allocation not given. For vaccine and placebo recipients, the sequenced repertoires came from samples collected on day 63 after the first injection.

The source material was peripheral blood, sampled in a trial of Ad26.COV2.S vaccine versus placebo. The receptors originated from a person between 18 and 59 years old who received the Ad26.COV2.S COVID-19 vaccine or a placebo.

CDR3 in amino acids: CASSVYNTGELFF. CDR3 DNA sequence: TGTGCCAGCAGCGTGTATAACACCGGGGAGCTGTTTTTT. The chain recombines TRBV9 with TRBJ2-2, with D unresolved. V lost 2 bases, J lost 2 bases, and 4 bases lay in between. The germline CDR1 and CDR2 sequences are SGDLS and YYNGEE. The CDR3 covers 13 residues.

This chain uses TRBV10-3 with TRBJ2-7, with D perhaps TRBD1 (5 bases). This CDR3 spans 14 amino acids. CDR1 ENHRY and CDR2 SYGVKD come from the germline V gene. V shed 3 bases and J shed 3 bases, with 12 bases lying between them. Here the CDR3 DNA reads TGTGCCATCAGTGAAGGGGCTTCCGGCTACGAGCAGTACTTC. It codes for CAISEGASGYEQYF.

J is TRBJ2-2 and V is TRBV5-6, with TRBD1 as a possible D gene (5 bases). This CDR3 is built from 16 residues. CDR1 and CDR2 (germline): SGHDT, YYEEEE. V was trimmed by 0 bases and J by 4 bases, leaving 13 bases between them. The CDR3 sequence: CASSLAKGLGTGELFF. In DNA form, the CDR3 reads TGTGCCAGCAGCTTGGCAAAGGGGTTGGGCACCGGGGAGCTGTTTTTT.

The chain joins TRBV5-1 to TRBJ1-5, with D unclear. Germline values: CDR1 SGHRS, CDR2 YFSETQ. V was cut by 4 bases and J by 4 bases, with 18 bases left in between. The CDR3 is 16 amino acids. The CDR3 bases are TGCGCCAGCAGCCCTGACGGGCCCCGCGGAAATCAGCCCCAGCATTTT. This translates into CASSPDGPRGNQPQHF. Variable domain in full (rest from reference TRBV5-1 and TRBJ1-5): KAGVTQTPRYLIKTRGQQVTLSCSPISGHRSVSWYQQTPGQGLQFLFEYFSETQRNKGNFPGRFSGRQFSNSRSEMNVSTLELGDSALYLCASSPDGPRGNQPQHFGDGTRLSIL.

V usage is TRBV28 and J usage is TRBJ2-7; D is uncertain. Trimming cost V 6 bases and J 12 bases, with 15 bases left between them. The germline V gene has CDR1 MDHEN and CDR2 SYDVKM. The CDR3 has 11 residues. This CDR3 reads CASSSERLRYF. DNA of the CDR3: TGTGCCAGCAGCTCAGAGCGACTGAGGTACTTC.

V and J are TRBV3-1 (or the pseudogene TRBV3-2) and TRBJ1-6; D remains ambiguous. The V and J ends lost 1 base and 6 bases respectively, with 7 bases between them. The CDR3 is made up of 14 amino acids. Germline V gene lookup returns CDR1 LGHDT and CDR2 YNNKEL (reference sequence). The CDR3 loop is CASSQGLSNSPLHF. In DNA form, the CDR3 reads TGTGCCAGCAGCCAAGGATTGAGTAATTCACCCCTCCACTTT.

This clone appeared once. V gene TRBV9 combines with J gene TRBJ2-2; TRBD1 aligns across 7 bases. V shed 3 bases and J 1 base; nucleotides not matched to a gene: 12. CDR1 and CDR2 (germline): SGDLS, YYNGEE. The CDR3 is made up of 18 amino acids. Here the CDR3 DNA reads TGTGCCAGCAGCGCAGAATATCCCGGGACAGTGAACACCGGGGAGCTGTTTTTT. Translating gives CASSAEYPGTVNTGELFF.

The rearrangement joins TRBV5-1 to TRBJ1-4; D is ambiguous. This CDR3 region has 14 residues. Trimming removed 0 bases at V and 2 bases at J, with 5 bases between. Germline V CDR1 and CDR2: SGHRS, YFSETQ. CDR3 DNA sequence: TGCGCCAGCAGCTTGGGCCCCACTAATGAAAAACTGTTTTTT. Translating gives CASSLGPTNEKLFF.

J is TRBJ1-1 and V is TRBV10-3; 9 bases fit TRBD1. The CDR3 contains 14 residues. In germline, CDR1 is ENHRY, CDR2 SYGVKD. The J segment lost 7 bases and the V segment lost 2 bases, leaving 5 bases of the junction unmatched. The CDR3 loop reads CAISEAGTGHEAFF. The CDR3 nucleotides are TGTGCCATCAGTGAGGCCGGGACAGGGCATGAAGCTTTCTTT.

This chain connects TRBV5-1 to TRBJ2-1; 13 positions match TRBD2. From germline, CDR1 is SGHRS and CDR2 YFSETQ. This CDR3 has 16 residues. V lost 3 bases and J lost 7; bases outside the gene matches: 7. CDR3 residues: CASSCRTSGRANEQFF. In nucleotides, the CDR3 is TGCGCCAGCAGCTGCCGGACTAGCGGGAGAGCAAATGAGCAGTTCTTC.

The chain employs TRBV5-6 and TRBJ1-4; a weak D match, TRBD1 (6 bases). The germline V gene has CDR1 SGHDT and CDR2 YYEEEE. V was trimmed by 4 bases and J by 8 bases, leaving 15 bases between them. The CDR3 totals 14 residues. The CDR3 spells CASSEDGQGEKLFF. CDR3 sequence (DNA): TGTGCCAGCAGCGAGGACGGGCAGGGGGAAAAACTGTTTTTT.

This chain connects TRBV7-2 to TRBJ2-7; TRBD2 is a possible D gene (6 bases). The V gene's germline CDR1 is SGHTA and CDR2 FQGNSA. The ends were cut back, 0 bases at V and 5 bases at J, with 8 bases in the middle. The CDR3 length is 13 residues. For the CDR3, the DNA is TGTGCCAGCAGCTTAGCGGGAGGTAACGAGCAGTACTTC. This sequence encodes CASSLAGGNEQYF.

The genes are TRBV9 and TRBJ2-5; no clear D. The germline CDR1 and CDR2 sequences are SGDLS and YYNGEE. The CDR3 sequence is 15 residues long. The germline V and J ends were trimmed by 0 bases and 5 bases, with 14 bases remaining between them. The CDR3 DNA reads as TGTGCCAGCAGCGTAGAACCCCTCCGACCCGAGACCCAGTACTTC. Translating gives CASSVEPLRPETQYF.

V and J are TRBV2 and TRBJ1-4; 12 bases are a match to TRBD1. CDR3 length: 15 amino acids. Trimming cost V 8 bases and J 8 bases; bases outside gene matches: 9. Germline-derived CDR1 and CDR2 are SNHLY and FYNNEI. In DNA form, the CDR3 reads TGTGCCAGCTCTAGGGACAGGGGGCGAGGGGAAAAACTGTTTTTT. Amino acids: CASSRDRGRGEKLFF. The full variable domain, its missing parts supplied by reference TRBV2 and TRBJ1-4, is EPEVTQTPSHQVTQMGQEVILRCVPISNHLYFYWYRQILGQKVEFLVSFYNNEISEKSEIFDDQFSVERPDGSNFTLKIRSTKLEDSAMYFCASSRDRGRGEKLFFGSGTQLSVL.

The chain has TRBV28 and TRBJ1-2; 8 nucleotides match TRBD1. Germline-derived CDR1 and CDR2 are MDHEN and SYDVKM. This CDR3 is 15 amino acids long. V was pared by 8 bases and J by 1 base, with 9 bases of the junction left unmatched. CDR3 sequence: CASSFNGQGNYGYTF. The CDR3 DNA reads TGTGCCAGCTCCTTCAACGGACAGGGTAACTATGGCTACACCTTC.

This clone was observed once. The chain has TRBV19 and TRBJ1-2; D gene uncertain. CDR3 size: 15 residues. V shed 3 bases and J shed 4 bases, with 15 bases lying between them. CDR1 is LNHDA, CDR2 SQIVND, per germline (reference sequence). Here the CDR3 reads CASSIDRDWSYGYTF. The CDR3 coding sequence is TGTGCCAGTAGTATCGATCGAGACTGGTCCTATGGCTACACCTTC. Full variable domain (missing parts from reference TRBV19 and TRBJ1-2): DGGITQSPKYLFRKEGQNVTLSCEQNLNHDAMYWYRQDPGQGLRLIYYSQIVNDFQKGDIAEGYSVSREKKESFPLTVTSAQKNPTAFYLCASSIDRDWSYGYTFGSGTRLTVV.

This sequence joins TRBV4-3 and TRBJ2-1; 7 positions agree with TRBD2. The CDR3 runs 16 residues. The V and J ends lost 2 bases and 2 bases, in that order; junction bases with no gene match: 6. Germline V CDR1 and CDR2: LGHNA, YSLEER. The CDR3: CASSQSTGTTYNEQFF. The CDR3 region has the DNA TGCGCCAGCAGCCAAAGCACCGGGACTACCTACAATGAGCAGTTCTTC.

V gene TRBV30 combines with J gene TRBJ2-1, with D possibly TRBD2 on 5 matching bases. Trimming removed 2 bases from V and 7 bases from J, with 12 bases in between. This CDR3 contains 13 residues. CDR1 and CDR2 (germline): GTSNPN, SVGIG (reference sequence). CDR3 coding DNA: TGTGCCTGGAGTAGTAGTAGCGTTAATGAGCAGTTCTTC. Translation gives CAWSSSSVNEQFF.

V and J are TRBV9 and TRBJ2-2; D remains ambiguous. V was shortened by 5 bases and J by 2 bases, with 1 base between the two germline ends. This CDR3 comprises 11 residues. From germline, CDR1 is SGDLS and CDR2 YYNGEE. The chain's CDR3 is CASRNTGELFF. The CDR3 DNA reads as TGTGCCAGCAGAAACACCGGGGAGCTGTTTTTT.